This TCR beta chain stems from a study of blood T cell repertoires in COVID-19. Across the whole study: From T cells, B-cell-depleted T cells, or PBMCs came the material, which was cDNA or gDNA.

Under the authors' procedure: Amplifying reference gene primers gave estimates of nucleated cell counts. Produced via immunoSEQ multiplex PCR; TCRdb's table is partial and in-frame only. That table gives V, J and clone size, and the DNA gave D and trimming. This table has 90,000 to 120,000 clones, roughly nine tenths appearing once. The TCR comes from a man aged 35-49 years with active or convalescent COVID-19. The sample taken for sequencing was peripheral blood.

Here the CDR3 reads CACTQGPRSSYNSPLHF. CDR3 nucleotides: TGTGCCTGCACACAGGGACCTAGGAGCTCCTATAATTCACCCCTCCACTTT. The chain joins TRBV30 to TRBJ1-6, with D perhaps TRBD1 (6 bases). The germline gives CDR1 GTSNPN, CDR2 SVGIG (reference sequence). The CDR3 covers 17 residues. Trimming left V 6 bases short and J 0 bases short, with 18 bases between.